The 23 T cell receptor beta chains reported below all come from one sample, sequenced in a study of shared clonotypes between healthy human individuals. The table came from immunoSEQ multiplex PCR; TCRdb's copy has only in-frame clones and leaves some out. The sample holds some 1.1 million clones, approximately 75% seen once. The sequenced sample was memory CD4+ T cells from PBMCs. The subset: CD45RA-negative fraction. These receptors came from a man younger than 35 in good health. Some clones in this sample may be carry-over from other donors' samples.

J is TRBJ2-6 and V is TRBV7-2; 11 positions agree with TRBD1. The V segment lost 5 bases and the J segment 4 bases; nucleotides outside the gene matches: 7. Germline assignment: CDR1 SGHTA and CDR2 FQGNSA. The CDR3 consists of 17 residues. CDR3 nucleotides: TGTGCCAGCAGCCGCGGACAGGGGGCGCAGGGGGCCAACGTCCTGACTTTC. It specifies CASSRGQGAQGANVLTF.

A few counts support this clone. The chain couples TRBV7-2 to TRBJ1-1, with D tentatively TRBD1 (5 bases). The length of the CDR3 is 15 residues. The ends were cut back, 1 base at V and 4 bases at J, with 13 bases in the middle. The germline V gene has CDR1 SGHTA and CDR2 FQGNSA. In DNA form, the CDR3 reads TGTGCCAGCAGCTTAGTGAACGGGCAGGGCACTGAAGCTTTCTTT. Its translation is CASSLVNGQGTEAFF.

The chain uses TRBV28 and TRBJ2-3; a weak D match, TRBD1 (5 bases). CDR3 size: 15 residues. Germline V lookup: CDR1 MDHEN, CDR2 SYDVKM. V was clipped by 4 bases and J by 6 bases, with 17 bases between them. CDR3: CASSSPRVMVDTQYF. The CDR3 DNA sequence: TGTGCCAGCAGTTCACCCAGGGTTATGGTGGATACGCAGTATTTT.

This chain uses TRBV10-3 with TRBJ2-6; 9 bases line up with TRBD1. V was pared by 6 bases and J by 0 bases, with 6 bases of the junction left unmatched. The CDR3 has 17 residues. Germline CDR1 reads ENHRY; CDR2 reads SYGVKD. CDR3 sequence reads: CAISSTGGYSGANVLTF. CDR3 sequence (DNA): TGTGCCATCAGCTCGACAGGGGGTTACTCTGGGGCCAACGTCCTGACTTTC.

Here the CDR3 reads CASSLDPDRPGELFF. The CDR3 DNA follows: TGCGCCAGCAGCTTGGATCCGGACCGCCCCGGGGAGCTGTTTTTT. The chain recombines TRBV5-1 with TRBJ2-2; no reliable D call. Trimming left V 0 bases short and J 6 bases short, with 12 bases between. This CDR3 region has 15 residues. Germline-derived CDR1 and CDR2 are SGHRS and YFSETQ.

The rearrangement joins TRBV4-1 to TRBJ2-5; D is unresolved. The germline V gene has CDR1 MGHRA and CDR2 YSYEKL. The CDR3 has 13 amino acids. Trimming stripped 1 base from V and 5 bases from J, with 8 bases between. Here the CDR3 reads CASSQAFGETQYF. CDR3 DNA sequence: TGCGCCAGCAGCCAAGCGTTTGGGGAGACCCAGTACTTC.

This chain uses TRBV7-3 with TRBJ1-4; 9 nucleotides line up with TRBD1. Germline-derived CDR1 and CDR2 are SGHTA and FQGTGA. Germline trimming cut 5 bases from V and 3 bases from J; bases unmatched to any gene: 4. The CDR3 consists of 15 residues. The CDR3, as DNA: TGTGCCAGCAGCCAGACAGGGGGATCTAATGAAAAACTGTTTTTT. Amino acid sequence: CASSQTGGSNEKLFF.

J is TRBJ2-3 and V is TRBV5-1; tentative D call: TRBD2 (5 bases). Trimming removed 0 bases at V and 5 bases at J, with 16 bases between. CDR1 is SGHRS, CDR2 YFSETQ, per germline. The CDR3 extends over 16 amino acids. As DNA, the CDR3 is TGCGCCAGCAGCTTGGATTCGGGCCCGGGGATAGATACGCAGTATTTT. This translates into CASSLDSGPGIDTQYF.

The V call is TRBV9, the J call TRBJ1-1, with D maybe TRBD1 (6 bases). The germline CDR1 and CDR2 sequences are SGDLS and YYNGEE. The length of the CDR3 is 15 residues. V was clipped by 3 bases and J by 0 bases, with 12 bases between them. The CDR3 nucleotides are TGTGCCAGCAGCGCCCTTGGACAGATGAACACTGAAGCTTTCTTT. Residues: CASSALGQMNTEAFF.

The rearrangement links TRBV20-1 to TRBJ2-5; D uncertain. The CDR3 has 11 residues. V was pared by 2 bases and J by 5 bases, with 6 bases between. CDR1 DFQATT and CDR2 SNEGSKA come from the germline V gene (reference sequence). For the CDR3, the DNA is TGCAGTGCTAGAATAACGGAGACCCAGTACTTC. Protein product: CSARITETQYF.

This clone was recorded once. The CDR3 DNA reads as TGCGCCAGCAGCCTGAGACAGGGCAAAGAGACCCAGTACTTC. It specifies CASSLRQGKETQYF. The rearrangement links TRBV5-1 to TRBJ2-5; TRBD1 matches at 7 bases. The CDR3 sequence is 14 residues long. V shed 4 bases, J shed 3 bases, and the junction held 6 bases outside the gene matches. Germline V gene sequence: CDR1 SGHRS, CDR2 YFSETQ.

This clone was seen just once. This chain joins TRBV5-4 and TRBJ2-7, with a possible D match to TRBD2 (6 bases). Germline V CDR1 and CDR2: SGHNT, YYREEE (reference sequence). V was cut by 1 base and J by 5 bases, with 13 bases left in between. The CDR3 loop spans 14 amino acids. DNA for the CDR3: TGTGCCAGCAGCTTGTTTCCTAGCGCGGACGAGCAGTACTTC. As protein: CASSLFPSADEQYF.

This clone was found a few times. This chain connects TRBV5-5 to TRBJ1-5; D remains ambiguous. Germline loops: CDR1 SGHKS, CDR2 YYEKEE (reference sequence). This CDR3 contains 12 residues. V was shortened by 0 bases and J by 6 bases, with 4 bases between the two germline ends. CDR3 bases: TGTGCCAGCAGCTTGGCGGGTCAGCCCCAGCATTTT. Its translation is CASSLAGQPQHF.

This chain connects TRBV4-2 to TRBJ2-2; 10 nucleotides align to TRBD2. CDR1 and CDR2 (germline): LGHNA, YNFKEQ. The CDR3 length is 16 residues. J gave up 3 bases and V 4 bases, and 5 bases lay outside the gene matches. In nucleotides, the CDR3 is TGTGCCAGCAGCCCGGTGACTAGCGGGTACACCGGGGAGCTGTTTTTT. This sequence encodes CASSPVTSGYTGELFF.

This chain joins TRBV5-4 and TRBJ2-4; possible D gene TRBD2, 5 bases. Per germline, CDR1 SGHNT and CDR2 YYREEE (reference sequence). This CDR3 comprises 15 residues. The V end was cut by 0 bases, the J end by 1 base, with 8 bases between. The CDR3 sequence: CASSLGASAKNIQYF. In DNA form, the CDR3 reads TGTGCCAGCAGCTTGGGTGCTAGCGCCAAAAACATTCAGTACTTC.

Turning to this clone: Within the sample, other DNA sequences also encode this same CDR3. This sequence joins TRBV30 and TRBJ2-7; maybe TRBD1 (5 bases). V was pared by 1 base and J by 3 bases, with 7 bases between. Germline V lookup: CDR1 GTSNPN, CDR2 SVGIG (reference sequence). This CDR3 has 12 residues. CDR3 protein: CAWSGTGYEQYF. CDR3 nucleotide sequence: TGTGCCTGGAGTGGTACAGGCTACGAGCAGTACTTC.

A remark on this clone: A much bigger clone sits one base away, suggesting this may be a read error. CDR3 DNA: TGTGCCAGTAGATGGGACAGGGGGGAGCAGTCCCAGCATTTT. This sequence encodes CASRWDRGEQSQHF. The rearrangement links TRBV19 to TRBJ1-5; TRBD1 aligns across 11 bases. Germline loops: CDR1 LNHDA, CDR2 SQIVND (reference sequence). This CDR3 is built from 14 residues. V trimming: 6 bases; J trimming: 11 bases; junction bases outside the gene matches: 9. The variable domain in full, completed from reference TRBV19 and TRBJ1-5, reads DGGITQSPKYLFRKEGQNVTLSCEQNLNHDAMYWYRQDPGQGLRLIYYSQIVNDFQKGDIAEGYSVSREKKESFPLTVTSAQKNPTAFYLCASRWDRGEQSQHFGDGTRLSIL.

This clone was observed a single time. The gene calls are TRBV7-9 and TRBJ2-7, with D maybe TRBD2 (6 bases). CDR3 length: 15 residues. The V end was cut by 2 bases, the J end by 3 bases, with 14 bases between. Germline assignment: CDR1 SEHNR and CDR2 FQNEAQ (reference sequence). The CDR3 here is CASSLTRPGSYEQYF. CDR3 sequence (DNA): TGTGCCAGCAGCTTAACCCGACCCGGGAGCTACGAGCAGTACTTC.

The J gene is TRBJ2-5, the V gene TRBV2; unclear D gene. The CDR3 length is 14 residues. Germline values: CDR1 SNHLY, CDR2 FYNNEI. The V gene lost 3 bases and the J gene lost 2 bases, with 10 bases spanning the gap. CDR3 bases: TGTGCCAGCAGTGAGACGGCAGGTCAAGAGACCCAGTACTTC. Translated, it gives CASSETAGQETQYF. Filled out from reference TRBV2 and TRBJ2-5, the complete variable domain reads EPEVTQTPSHQVTQMGQEVILRCVPISNHLYFYWYRQILGQKVEFLVSFYNNEISEKSEIFDDQFSVERPDGSNFTLKIRSTKLEDSAMYFCASSETAGQETQYFGPGTRLLVL.

The chain has TRBV29-1 and TRBJ2-5; D not certain. The J call may be incorrect, as the DNA end agrees better with TRBJ2-7. The CDR3 sequence is 16 residues long. Germline V gene sequence: CDR1 SQVTM, CDR2 ANQGSEA. CDR3 DNA sequence: TGCAGCGTTGAAGAAGGAGCGACATCCCACTCCTACGAGCAGTACTTC. This gives the protein CSVEEGATSHSYEQYF.

The chain carries TRBV27 and TRBJ2-2; D is uncertain. Germline values: CDR1 MNHEY, CDR2 SMNVEV (reference sequence). The CDR3 is 16 residues long. Trimming shortened V by 3 bases and J by 0 bases, and 11 bases separated the two germline ends. The CDR3 sequence is CASSFRQTANTGELFF. As DNA, the CDR3 is TGTGCCAGCAGTTTTCGGCAGACCGCGAACACCGGGGAGCTGTTTTTT.

The genes are TRBV7-6 and TRBJ2-3, with D tentatively TRBD2 (5 bases). In germline, CDR1 is SGHVS, CDR2 FNYEAQ. Trimming took off 6 bases at V and 4 bases at J, with 14 bases between the two ends. The CDR3 contains 14 residues. CDR3 DNA sequence: TGTGCCAGCAGGCTGACACCCGGGGCAGATACGCAGTATTTT. Its translation: CASRLTPGADTQYF.

The chain has TRBV2 and TRBJ2-2; a possible D gene is TRBD2 (6 bases). The ends were cut back, 10 bases at V and 1 base at J, with 13 bases in the middle. In germline, CDR1 is SNHLY, CDR2 FYNNEI. CDR3 length: 14 amino acids. The CDR3 DNA sequence: TGTGCCACTACGGCTAGCGTGAACACCGGGGAGCTGTTTTTT. Encoded protein: CATTASVNTGELFF.